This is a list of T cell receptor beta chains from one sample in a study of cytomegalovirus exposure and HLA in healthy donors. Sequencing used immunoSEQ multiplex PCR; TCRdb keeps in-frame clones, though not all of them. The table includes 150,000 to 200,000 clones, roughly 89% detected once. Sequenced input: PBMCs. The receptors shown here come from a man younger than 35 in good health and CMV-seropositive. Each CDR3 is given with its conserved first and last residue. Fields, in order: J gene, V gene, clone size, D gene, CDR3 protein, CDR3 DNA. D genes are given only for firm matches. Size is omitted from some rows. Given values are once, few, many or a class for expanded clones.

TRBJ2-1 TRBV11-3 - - CASSAYTATPPEEFF TGTGCCAGCAGCGCTTATACCGCAACCCCACCGGAGGAGTTCTTC
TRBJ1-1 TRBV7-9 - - CASSLAGGMNTEAFF TGTGCCAGCAGCTTAGCGGGGGGGATGAACACTGAAGCTTTCTTT
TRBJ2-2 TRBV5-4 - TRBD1 CASSLRGGTGVTGELFF TGTGCCAGCAGCTTGAGAGGTGGGACAGGGGTCACCGGGGAGCTGTTTTTT
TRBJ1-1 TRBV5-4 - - CASSLAGNTEAFF TGTGCCAGCAGCTTGGCCGGGAACACTGAAGCTTTCTTT
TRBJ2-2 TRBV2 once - CASSEQGPNTGELFF TGTGCCAGCAGCGAGCAGGGTCCGAACACCGGGGAGCTGTTTTTT
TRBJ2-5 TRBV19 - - CASSRGRDTVLSQYF TGTGCCAGTAGTCGCGGCCGGGACACCGTATTATCCCAGTACTTC
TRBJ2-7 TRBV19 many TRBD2 CASSISGSPYYEQYF TGTGCCAGTAGTATTAGCGGGAGCCCCTACTACGAGCAGTACTTC
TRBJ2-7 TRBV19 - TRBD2 CASSKTGTSGIRSYEQYF TGTGCCAGTAGTAAAACCGGGACTAGCGGGATTCGCTCCTACGAGCAGTACTTC
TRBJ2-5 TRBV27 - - CASSFTGSRETQYF TGTGCCAGCAGTTTTACAGGGAGTCGAGAGACCCAGTACTTC
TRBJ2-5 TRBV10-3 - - CAISETSSGLDF TGTGCCATCAGTGAGACTTCTTCGGGACTCGACTTC
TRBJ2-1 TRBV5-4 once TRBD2 CASSLAASGRSSSYNEQFF TGTGCCAGCAGCTTGGCGGCCAGCGGGAGGTCGAGCTCCTACAATGAGCAGTTCTTC
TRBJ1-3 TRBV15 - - CATSRDRSGNTIYF TGTGCCACCAGCAGAGATCGGTCTGGAAACACCATATATTTT
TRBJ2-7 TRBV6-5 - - CASRQTSLNEQYF TGTGCCAGCAGGCAGACTAGTTTGAACGAGCAGTACTTC
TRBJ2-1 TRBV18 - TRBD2 CASSPGRAGYNEQFF TGTGCCAGCTCACCAGGGAGGGCCGGTTACAATGAGCAGTTCTTC
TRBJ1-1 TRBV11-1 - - CASSLYRNTEAFF TGTGCCAGCAGCTTATACAGAAACACTGAAGCTTTCTTT
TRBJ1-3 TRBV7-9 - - CASSPLLDSSGNTIYF TGTGCCAGCAGCCCCCTATTGGACAGCTCTGGAAACACCATATATTTT
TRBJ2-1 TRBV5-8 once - CASSLELNEQFF TGTGCCAGCAGCTTGGAGCTTAATGAGCAGTTCTTC
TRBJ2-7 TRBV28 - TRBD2 CASSLGGGSYEQYF TGTGCCAGCAGTTTAGGCGGGGGGTCCTACGAGCAGTACTTC
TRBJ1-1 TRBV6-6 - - CASSYNGRGLTEAFF TGTGCCAGCAGTTACAATGGGAGAGGGCTCACTGAAGCTTTCTTT
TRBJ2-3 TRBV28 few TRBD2 CASSFAGVGTDTQYF TGTGCCAGCAGTTTCGCGGGAGTTGGCACAGATACGCAGTATTTT
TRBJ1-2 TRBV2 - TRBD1 CASSEGQANYGYGYTF TGTGCCAGCAGTGAGGGACAGGCTAATTACGGGTATGGCTACACCTTC
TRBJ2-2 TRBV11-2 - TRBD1 CASRQYPGQGLAPGELFF TGTGCCAGCAGACAATACCCGGGACAGGGGCTTGCACCCGGGGAGCTGTTTTTT
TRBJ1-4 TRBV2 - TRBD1 CASKTGVQGEKLFF TGTGCCAGCAAAACAGGGGTCCAAGGTGAAAAACTGTTTTTT